These 10 T cell receptor beta chains were sequenced from one sample in a study of cytomegalovirus exposure and HLA in healthy donors. The primer mix had 60 Vbeta and 13 Jbeta primers. TCRdb's table, derived via immunoSEQ multiplex PCR, lists solely in-frame clones and lacks some. The profile shows around 150,000 clones, about 70% of them singletons. Source material: PBMCs. The receptor source for this set is a man aged 40-49 years in good health and CMV-seronegative.

The rearrangement uses TRBV10-3 and TRBJ1-5, with 8 bases that match TRBD1. CDR3 size: 14 residues. The germline V gene has CDR1 ENHRY and CDR2 SYGVKD. V shed 2 bases, J shed 7 bases, and the junction held 4 bases outside the gene matches. The CDR3: CAISEPGGTQPQHF. The CDR3 nucleotides read TGTGCCATCAGTGAGCCAGGGGGCACGCAGCCCCAGCATTTT.

The rearrangement uses TRBV29-1 and TRBJ2-7, with 7 bases lining up with TRBD1. The CDR3 consists of 12 residues. Germline V gene lookup returns CDR1 SQVTM and CDR2 ANQGSEA. V lost 3 bases and J lost 10; bases outside the gene matches: 9. In DNA form, the CDR3 reads TGCAGCGTTGATTCGGCTAGGACAGGACAGTACTTC. Translating gives CSVDSARTGQYF.

The rearrangement uses TRBV6-1 and TRBJ2-1, with no clear D. Germline V gives CDR1 MNHNS, CDR2 SASEGT. V dropped 2 bases and J dropped 4 bases, with 6 bases sitting between them. The CDR3 runs 13 residues. This CDR3 reads CASSEFRYNEQFF. CDR3 coding DNA: TGTGCCAGCAGTGAATTTCGTTACAATGAGCAGTTCTTC.

The chain combines TRBV2 with TRBJ1-2; 7 positions agree with TRBD1. This CDR3 has 12 amino acids. The germline gives CDR1 SNHLY, CDR2 FYNNEI. V dropped 8 bases and J dropped 1; count of bases not matched to a gene: 1. CDR3 bases: TGTGCCAGCGACAGGGATAACTATGGCTACACCTTC. Translated: CASDRDNYGYTF.

The chain carries TRBV7-9 and TRBJ1-2; D possibly corresponds to TRBD1 (5 bases). The CDR3 consists of 16 residues. The germline CDR1 and CDR2 sequences are SEHNR and FQNEAQ (reference sequence). Between the trimmed V and J ends, which lost 1 base and 7 bases, there was a span of 19 bases. The DNA of the CDR3 is TGTGCCAGCAGCTTAGGTCACGGGGGGTTGGAGTCTGGCTACACCTTC. Translating gives CASSLGHGGLESGYTF.

The chain uses TRBV5-6 and TRBJ1-3; D unclear. CDR3 length: 17 residues. CDR1 and CDR2 from the germline V gene are SGHDT and YYEEEE. V lost 4 bases and J 4 bases, leaving 21 bases between the germline ends. CDR3 protein: CASSSGPRWSYGNTIYF. As DNA, the CDR3 is TGTGCCAGCAGCAGCGGGCCCAGATGGTCCTACGGAAACACCATATATTTT.

The sample holds one count of this clone. The chain combines TRBV27 with TRBJ2-3, with a possible D match to TRBD1 (7 bases). Germline-derived CDR1 and CDR2 are MNHEY and SMNVEV (reference sequence). The CDR3 is 15 amino acids. V lost 8 bases, J lost 2 bases, and 17 bases lay in between. The CDR3 protein is CASSLAGQFTDTQYF. The CDR3, as DNA: TGTGCCAGCTCATTGGCGGGACAGTTCACAGATACGCAGTATTTT.

The gene calls are TRBV6-5 and TRBJ2-7, with TRBD1 matching 8 bases. J was trimmed by 3 bases and V by 5 bases; bases with no gene match: 9. Germline V CDR1 and CDR2: MNHEY, SVGAGI. The CDR3 has 15 amino acids. CDR3 sequence (DNA): TGTGCCAGCAGTCGTCTTCAGGGGGCATTCTACGAGCAGTACTTC. It codes for CASSRLQGAFYEQYF.

Of note for this clone: Sequence at one end of the junction differs from germline and may be a read error. CDR3 loop: CVSTDRGGSSYEQYF. CDR3 coding DNA: TGCGTCAGCACCGATCGCGGGGGCAGCTCCTACGAGCAGTACTTC. This sequence joins TRBV5-1 and TRBJ2-7; a possible D gene is TRBD2 (7 bases). The length of the CDR3 is 15 residues. Germline loops: CDR1 SGHRS, CDR2 YFSETQ.

The rearrangement joins TRBV5-1 to TRBJ1-2, with 8 positions matching TRBD1. The CDR3 consists of 16 residues. Germline V CDR1 and CDR2: SGHRS, YFSETQ. J lost 4 bases, V lost 0 bases, and 8 bases had no gene match. CDR3 sequence (DNA): TGCGCCAGCAGCTTGGCCGGACAGGGAAACAGCTATGGCTACACCTTC. Its translation is CASSLAGQGNSYGYTF.